A single sample is the source of the 3 T cell receptor beta chains below, sequenced in a study of blood T cell repertoires in COVID-19. The repertoire was sequenced with immunoSEQ multiplex PCR; TCRdb's copy has only in-frame clones and lacks some. There are a few hundred thousand clones in the sample; 70% to 90% occur only once, and less than 1.5% lies in the top ten. The specimen was PBMCs or T cells enriched from blood (not recorded which). All receptors derive from a young man who had recovered from COVID-19.

This chain joins TRBV21-1 and TRBJ2-2; no DNA check was done on the table's D call, TRBD1. TRBV21-1 is noted as a pseudogene. This CDR3 has 19 amino acids. The CDR3 region is CASSKDDGRRHKNTGELFF. As DNA, the CDR3 is TGTGCCAGCAGCAAAGATGACGGTAGACGACACAAGAACACCGGGGAGCTGTTTTTT.

This chain uses TRBV4-2 with TRBJ2-7; D ambiguous. V lost 0 bases to trimming and J lost 4 bases, with 7 bases between them. CDR3 length equals 13 residues. Looked up from germline, CDR1 is LGHNA and CDR2 is YNFKEQ. CDR3 protein: CASSQEVDYEQYF. CDR3 nucleotide sequence: TGTGCCAGCAGCCAAGAGGTAGATTACGAGCAGTACTTC.

This sequence joins TRBV4-3 and TRBJ2-5; 7 nucleotides line up with TRBD2. This CDR3 contains 15 residues. From germline, CDR1 is LGHNA and CDR2 YSLEER. V dropped 8 bases and J dropped 1; count of bases not matched to a gene: 10. The CDR3 bases are TGCGCCAGCGGGGTGAGTGCGGGAGCCCAAGAGACCCAGTACTTC. Residues: CASGVSAGAQETQYF.